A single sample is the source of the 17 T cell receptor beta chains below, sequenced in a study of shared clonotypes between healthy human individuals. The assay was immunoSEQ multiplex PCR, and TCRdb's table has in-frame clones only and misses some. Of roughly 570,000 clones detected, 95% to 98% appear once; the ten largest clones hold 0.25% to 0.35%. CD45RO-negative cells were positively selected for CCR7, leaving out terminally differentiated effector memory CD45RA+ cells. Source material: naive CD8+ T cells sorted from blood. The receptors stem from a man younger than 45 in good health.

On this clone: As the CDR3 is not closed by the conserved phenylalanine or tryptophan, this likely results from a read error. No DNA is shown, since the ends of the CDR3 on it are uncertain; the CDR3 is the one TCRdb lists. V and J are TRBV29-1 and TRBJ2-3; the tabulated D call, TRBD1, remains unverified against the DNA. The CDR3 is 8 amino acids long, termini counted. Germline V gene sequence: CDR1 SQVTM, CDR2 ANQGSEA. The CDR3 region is CSEHRGKL.

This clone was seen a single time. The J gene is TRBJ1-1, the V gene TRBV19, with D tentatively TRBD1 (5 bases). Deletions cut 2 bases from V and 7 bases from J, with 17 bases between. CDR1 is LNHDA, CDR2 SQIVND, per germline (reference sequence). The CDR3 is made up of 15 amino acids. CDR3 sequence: CASSITADSLVEAFF. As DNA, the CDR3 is TGTGCCAGTAGTATAACTGCCGACAGTTTGGTTGAAGCTTTCTTT.

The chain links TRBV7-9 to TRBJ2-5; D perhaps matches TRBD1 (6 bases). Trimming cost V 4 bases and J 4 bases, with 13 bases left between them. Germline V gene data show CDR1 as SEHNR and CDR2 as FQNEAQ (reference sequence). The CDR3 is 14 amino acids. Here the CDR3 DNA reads TGTGCCAGCAGCTACTCAGGGGAAGGAGAGACCCAGTACTTC. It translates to CASSYSGEGETQYF.

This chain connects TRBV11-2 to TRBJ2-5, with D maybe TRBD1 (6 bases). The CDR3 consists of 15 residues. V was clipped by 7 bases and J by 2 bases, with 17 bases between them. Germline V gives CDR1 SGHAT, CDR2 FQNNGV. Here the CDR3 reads CASTWTASFQETQYF. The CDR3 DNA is TGTGCCAGCACGTGGACAGCTTCCTTTCAAGAGACCCAGTACTTC.

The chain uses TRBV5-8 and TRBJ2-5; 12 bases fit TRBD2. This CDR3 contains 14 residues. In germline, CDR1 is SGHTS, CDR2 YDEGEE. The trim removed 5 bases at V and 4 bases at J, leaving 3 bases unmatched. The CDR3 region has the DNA TGTGCCAGCAGTGTGGGACTAGCGGGAGAGACCCAGTACTTC. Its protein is CASSVGLAGETQYF.

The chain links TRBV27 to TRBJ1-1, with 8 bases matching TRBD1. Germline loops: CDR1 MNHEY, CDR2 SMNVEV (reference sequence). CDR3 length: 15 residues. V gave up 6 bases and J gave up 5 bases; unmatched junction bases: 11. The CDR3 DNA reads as TGTGCCAGCAGACTCGAAACAGGGGGTCTTACTGAAGCTTTCTTT. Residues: CASRLETGGLTEAFF.

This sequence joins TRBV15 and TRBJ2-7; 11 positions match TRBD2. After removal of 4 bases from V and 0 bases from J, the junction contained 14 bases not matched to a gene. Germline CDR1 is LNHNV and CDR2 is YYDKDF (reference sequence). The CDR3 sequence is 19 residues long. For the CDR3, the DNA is TGTGCCACCAGCACCACCCGGACACTAGCGGGAGCCTCCTCCTACGAGCAGTACTTC. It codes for CATSTTRTLAGASSYEQYF.

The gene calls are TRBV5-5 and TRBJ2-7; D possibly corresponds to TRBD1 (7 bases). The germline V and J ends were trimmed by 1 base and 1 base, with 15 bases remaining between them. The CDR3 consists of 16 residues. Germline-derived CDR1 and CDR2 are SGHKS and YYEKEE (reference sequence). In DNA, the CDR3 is TGTGCCAGCAGCTTGCAGGGGGGCTCGCCTTCCTACGAGCAGTACTTC. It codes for CASSLQGGSPSYEQYF.

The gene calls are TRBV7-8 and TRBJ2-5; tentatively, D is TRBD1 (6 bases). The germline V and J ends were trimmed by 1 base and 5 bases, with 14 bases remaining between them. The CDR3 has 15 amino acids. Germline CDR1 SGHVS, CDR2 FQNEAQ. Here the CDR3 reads CASSLGTGLGETQYF. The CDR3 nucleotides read TGTGCCAGCAGCTTAGGCACAGGGTTGGGGGAGACCCAGTACTTC.

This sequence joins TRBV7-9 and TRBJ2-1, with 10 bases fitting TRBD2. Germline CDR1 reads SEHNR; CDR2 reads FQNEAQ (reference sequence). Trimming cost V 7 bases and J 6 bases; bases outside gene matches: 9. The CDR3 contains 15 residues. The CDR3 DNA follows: TGTGCCAGCATCGATGGGGTAGCGGGAGGCAATGAGCAGTTCTTC. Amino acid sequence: CASIDGVAGGNEQFF.

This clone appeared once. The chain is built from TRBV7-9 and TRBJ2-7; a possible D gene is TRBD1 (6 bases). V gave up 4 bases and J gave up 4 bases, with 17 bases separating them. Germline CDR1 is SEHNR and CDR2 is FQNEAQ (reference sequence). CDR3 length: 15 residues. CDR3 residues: CASSSTAGEPYEQYF. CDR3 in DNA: TGTGCCAGCAGCTCGACAGCAGGGGAACCTTACGAGCAGTACTTC.

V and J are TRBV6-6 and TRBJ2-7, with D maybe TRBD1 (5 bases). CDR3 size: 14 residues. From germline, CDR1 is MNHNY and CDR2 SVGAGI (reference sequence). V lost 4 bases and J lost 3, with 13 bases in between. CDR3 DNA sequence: TGTGCCAGCAGTTCTAGGGGCCCCGTCTACGAGCAGTACTTC. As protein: CASSSRGPVYEQYF.

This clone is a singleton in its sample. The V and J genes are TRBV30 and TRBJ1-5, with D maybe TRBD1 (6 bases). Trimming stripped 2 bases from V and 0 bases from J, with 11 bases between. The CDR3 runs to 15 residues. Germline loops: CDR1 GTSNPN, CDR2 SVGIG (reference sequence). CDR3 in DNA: TGTGCCTGGAGTAGGGGGGTCGATAGCAATCAGCCCCAGCATTTT. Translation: CAWSRGVDSNQPQHF. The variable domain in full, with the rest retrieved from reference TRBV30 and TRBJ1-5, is SQTIHQWPATLVQPVGSPLSLECTVEGTSNPNLYWYRQAAGRGLQLLFYSVGIGQISSEVPQNLSASRPQDRQFILSSKKLLLSDSGFYLCAWSRGVDSNQPQHFGDGTRLSIL.

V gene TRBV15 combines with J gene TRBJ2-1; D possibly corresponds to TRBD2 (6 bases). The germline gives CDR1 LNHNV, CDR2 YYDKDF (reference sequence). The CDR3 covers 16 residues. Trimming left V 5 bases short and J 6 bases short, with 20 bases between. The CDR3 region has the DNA TGTGCCACCAGCGGCCGCGGGACCATGCCTTCCAATGAGCAGTTCTTC. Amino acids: CATSGRGTMPSNEQFF. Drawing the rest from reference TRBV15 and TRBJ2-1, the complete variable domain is DAMVIQNPRYQVTQFGKPVTLSCSQTLNHNVMYWYQQKSSQAPKLLFHYYDKDFNNEADTPDNFQSRRPNTSFCFLDIRSPGLGDTAMYLCATSGRGTMPSNEQFFGPGTRLTVL.

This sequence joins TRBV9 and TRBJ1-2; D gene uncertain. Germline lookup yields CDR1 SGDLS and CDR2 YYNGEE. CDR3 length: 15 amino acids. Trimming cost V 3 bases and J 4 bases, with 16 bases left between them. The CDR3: CASSESQVHSYGYTF. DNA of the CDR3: TGTGCCAGCAGCGAAAGCCAGGTACACTCCTATGGCTACACCTTC.

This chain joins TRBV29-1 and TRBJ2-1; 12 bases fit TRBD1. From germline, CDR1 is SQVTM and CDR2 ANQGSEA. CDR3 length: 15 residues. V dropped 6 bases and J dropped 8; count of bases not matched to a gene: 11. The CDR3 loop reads CSVVHRDRGLDEQFF. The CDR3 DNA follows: TGCAGCGTCGTACACCGGGACAGGGGGCTCGATGAGCAGTTCTTC.

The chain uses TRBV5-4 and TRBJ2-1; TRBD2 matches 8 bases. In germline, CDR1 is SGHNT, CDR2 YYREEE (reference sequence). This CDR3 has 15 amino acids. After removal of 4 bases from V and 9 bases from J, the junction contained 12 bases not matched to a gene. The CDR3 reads CASSGEAGGSTEQFF. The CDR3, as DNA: TGTGCCAGCAGCGGTGAGGCGGGAGGATCTACTGAGCAGTTCTTC.